This T cell receptor beta chain was recorded in a study of cytomegalovirus exposure and HLA in healthy donors. Notes on the study in general: Reports described diagnosis of cytomegalovirus status by the classifier as highly specific and sensitive.

In regard to this clone: Its antigen is unidentified.

The PCR contained 60 Vbeta and 13 Jbeta primers. Libraries were prepared by immunoSEQ multiplex PCR; TCRdb keeps only in-frame clonotypes and omits some of them. The sample has 160,000 or so clones; roughly 88% are singletons. This CDR3 has 14 residues. Germline CDR1 reads SGHVS; CDR2 reads FNYEAQ. V lost 4 bases to trimming and J lost 7 bases; unmatched junction nucleotides: 6. This sequence originates from a woman aged 18-30 years in good health and CMV-seronegative. Sequenced: PBMCs. The chain links TRBV7-6 to TRBJ2-7, with 11 bases aligning to TRBD1. Here the CDR3 DNA reads TGTGCCAGCAGCTCCCGGGACAGGGGGAGTGAGCAGTACTTC. It codes for CASSSRDRGSEQYF.